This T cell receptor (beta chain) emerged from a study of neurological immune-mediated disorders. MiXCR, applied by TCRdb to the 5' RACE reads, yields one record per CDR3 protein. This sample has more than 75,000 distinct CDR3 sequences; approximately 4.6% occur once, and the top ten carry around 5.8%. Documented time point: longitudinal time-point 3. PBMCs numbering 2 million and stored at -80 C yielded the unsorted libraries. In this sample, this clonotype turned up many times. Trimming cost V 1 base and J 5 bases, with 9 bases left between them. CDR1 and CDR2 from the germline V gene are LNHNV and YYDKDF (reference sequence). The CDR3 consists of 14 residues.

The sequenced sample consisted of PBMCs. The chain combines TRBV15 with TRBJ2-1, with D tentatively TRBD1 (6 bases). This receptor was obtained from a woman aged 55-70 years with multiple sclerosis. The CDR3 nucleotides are TGTGCCACCAGCAGAGTATACAGGGACAATGAGCAGTTCTTC. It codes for CATSRVYRDNEQFF.